Below are 4 T cell receptor beta chains sequenced from a single sample in a study of blood T cell repertoires in COVID-19. Produced via immunoSEQ multiplex PCR; TCRdb's table is partial and in-frame only. The table has 250,000 or so clones, 75% to 90% seen once. The sequenced sample consisted of peripheral blood. Every receptor here comes from a man in his thirties or forties with active or convalescent COVID-19.

This chain connects TRBV10-2 to TRBJ2-3; the D gene is possibly TRBD1 (5 bases). There are 12 residues in the CDR3. CDR1 is WSHSY, CDR2 SAAADI, per germline. Trimming pared 3 bases from V and 7 bases from J, leaving 8 bases between. The CDR3 sequence: CASSDRVNTQYF. In DNA, the CDR3 is TGCGCCAGCAGTGACAGGGTAAATACGCAGTATTTT.

The chain combines TRBV7-2 with TRBJ1-1, with TRBD1 matching 10 bases. Germline V gene sequence: CDR1 SGHTA, CDR2 FQGNSA. V lost 4 bases to trimming and J lost 7 bases; unmatched junction nucleotides: 6. The CDR3 length is 14 residues. The CDR3 DNA is TGTGCCAGCAGCTCGGGACAGGGGCTGGTTGAAGCTTTCTTT. The encoded protein is CASSSGQGLVEAFF.

The chain uses TRBV5-1 and TRBJ2-3, with 11 bases fitting TRBD2. The germline V gene has CDR1 SGHRS and CDR2 YFSETQ. The CDR3 is 16 amino acids. V lost 2 bases to trimming and J lost 8 bases; unmatched junction nucleotides: 10. The CDR3 bases are TGCGCCAGCAGCTTAGGGTCGACTAGCGGGGAAGGTACGCAGTATTTT. Protein: CASSLGSTSGEGTQYF. Together with reference TRBV5-1 and TRBJ2-3, the CDR3 gives the full variable domain: KAGVTQTPRYLIKTRGQQVTLSCSPISGHRSVSWYQQTPGQGLQFLFEYFSETQRNKGNFPGRFSGRQFSNSRSEMNVSTLELGDSALYLCASSLGSTSGEGTQYFGPGTRLTVL.

As to this clone: The same CDR3 arises from other DNA sequences in this sample as well. The CDR3 sequence: CASSQDLNQPQHF. CDR3 in DNA: TGTGCCAGCAGCCAAGATCTCAATCAGCCCCAGCATTTT. The V call is TRBV3-1 (or the pseudogene TRBV3-2), the J call TRBJ1-5; the D is unclear. The length of the CDR3 is 13 residues. In germline, CDR1 is LGHDT, CDR2 YNNKEL (reference sequence). V lost 0 bases, J lost 3 bases, and 3 bases lay in between.